This section outlines one T cell receptor (beta chain) sequence together with its context. The antigen is undetermined. Primers used in a second PCR of about 6 to 11 cycles were a sample-barcoded 5' primer and a J-beta primer mix. Each sample yielded at least 3 million CDR3-containing paired-end reads. MiXCR, applied by TCRdb to the 5' RACE reads, yields one record per CDR3 protein. This sample has 700,000 or so distinct CDR3 sequences, with around 38% found just once. CDR3 length: 16 amino acids. After removal of 4 bases from V and 0 bases from J, the junction contained 6 bases not matched to a gene. This sample is drawn from a study of blood T cells in healthy people across ages. Regarding the study as a whole: It was not known whether donors were CMV positive (a possible confounder of expanded clonotype changes).

Extracted total RNA amounted to at least 5 micrograms for each sample. The sample was blood. This receptor was taken from a man older than 75 in good health. The chain employs TRBV12-3 or TRBV12-4 and TRBJ2-3; 8 nucleotides line up with TRBD2. Written as DNA, the CDR3 is TGTGCCAGCAGTTCCTCTAGCGGGTATAGCACAGATACGCAGTATTTT. This sequence encodes CASSSSSGYSTDTQYF.